This TCR beta chain was sequenced for a study of T cell repertoires in cytomegalovirus infection. General study points: It was HLA-C-restricted CMV-specific TCR beta clonotypes that dominated the response ex vivo.

V was clipped by 0 bases and J by 2 bases; unmatched bases: 6. The CDR3 is 18 amino acids. CDR1 and CDR2 (germline): SGHVS, FNYEAQ. Turning to this clonotype: Its specificity is not known.

MiXCR was run by TCRdb on the reads, yielding one entry per CDR3 protein. The sample includes about 34,000 distinct CDR3 sequences, about 48% of them seen just once. The material sequenced was CD8+ T cells from cultured PBMCs, taken from culture after CMV antigen stimulation. V is TRBV7-6 and J is TRBJ1-5; TRBD1 matches 11 bases. This clonotype originated in a human donor in good health (CMV status not recorded). Some clones in this sample may be carry-over from other donors' samples. Written as DNA, the CDR3 is TGTGCCAGCAGCTTAGCGTTGGGACAGGGGGTTGGCAATCAGCCCCAGCATTTT. This encodes CASSLALGQGVGNQPQHF.